The following is a T cell receptor (beta chain) sequence with its context. This clone's antigen is unknown. No per-base quality is available; no much larger clone lies one base away. The immunoSEQ Assay was used to immunosequence TCRbeta CDR3 regions from genomic DNA. Before high-throughput sequencing, genomic DNA was amplified using bias-controlled multiplex PCR. Concerning the study's data processing: To quantify the absolute abundance of each unique TCRbeta CDR3 region, the sequences were collapsed and filtered. Clonality, defined as 1 minus Pielou's evenness, was calculated using productive rearrangements only. Tumor T-cell fraction was calculated by normalizing TCRbeta template counts to usable DNA, which was estimated from several housekeeping genes. Clones with significantly greater frequencies in on-treatment versus baseline samples were identified using a previously published method. Not all clones reach the TCRdb copy of this immuneACCESS table, which keeps in-frame sequences only. Checked studies attribute under half of the gap to unresolved V genes and leave the rest unexplained. V, J and clone size derive from that table, while D and trimming were established from the DNA sequence. The sample table lists a few thousand clones, less than 25% of them with a count of one. More than 14% of the sample is held by the ten biggest clonotypes.

The sample comes from a study of sequential checkpoint blockade in melanoma (dated by TCRdb to between 2018 and 2020). About the investigation overall: Patients were randomized 1:1 to first-line nivolumab followed by ipilimumab (arm A) or ipilimumab followed by nivolumab (arm B). Matched tumor biopsies were taken from over 20 patients before treatment and at week 13, after single-agent nivolumab (arm A) or ipilimumab (arm B). The same lesion was the source of 65% to 90% of the matched pre- and post-treatment tumor biopsy pairs. TCRbeta immunosequencing was performed on DNA from 75 to 95 pretreatment melanoma tumor samples. Maintenance nivolumab came after both trial sequences.

The germline V gene (reference sequence) supplies CDR1 GTSNPN and CDR2 SVGIG. Cut back by 3 bases and 6 bases, the V and J ends lie 20 bases apart. The CDR3 numbers 15 residues from cysteine through phenylalanine. The DNA shown is the 45-base CDR3, in frame from base 1. The research as a whole found: Within-arm analyses of tumor T-cell fraction were limited by small sample sizes and reduced statistical power. Clinical benefit was about 30 times more likely to be achieved by patients whose tumor T-cell fraction and clonality increased by week 13. PD-L1 staining and CD8+ T-cell counts correlated with tumor T-cell fraction and clonality, whereas mutational load did not. The model for predicting response that combines TCR metrics with mutation burden needs to be validated in larger, independent patient cohorts. In the nivolumab-first arm (arm A), pretreatment tumor TIL clonality was associated with response (P = .04).

This sample's treatment or condition label indicates: randomized to nivolumab then ipilimumab (arm A) or the reverse (arm B). None of the trial patients had been given prior DNA-damaging chemotherapy. Samples came from patients with melanoma in CheckMate 064, a randomized, open-label phase II trial of sequential checkpoint blockade. Genomic DNA from formalin-fixed paraffin-embedded (FFPE) tissue samples was used for tumor TCR sequencing. The chain couples TRBV30 to TRBJ1-1, with an unclear D gene assignment. Material: tumor tissue (inferred from file names), obtained from a patient given nivolumab and ipilimumab in sequence. This sequence originates from a human donor with melanoma. CDR3 sequence: CAWSWPSPSRAEAFF. The nucleotides read TGTGCCTGGAGCTGGCCGAGTCCTTCGAGGGCTGAAGCTTTCTTT.